This T cell receptor (beta chain) was found in a study of cytomegalovirus exposure and HLA in healthy donors. Study-wide points: An Asian-associated ancestry cluster reportedly showed fewer N-insertions than the roughly 670-donor mean in a later analysis. In vitro work confirmed that three CMV-associated chains recognize CMV antigens. Roughly uniform sequencing depth across donors was assumed, possibly incorrectly. The study recorded 164 TCR beta chains that were cytomegalovirus-associated.

Comments on this clone: Its matching antigen is unknown.

Primers for the PCR totalled 60 Vbeta and 13 Jbeta. Here immunoSEQ multiplex PCR was the method, and the copy in TCRdb shows in-frame clones only, minus some. The sample gives about 160,000 clones, 70% to 85% of which show up once; 5% to 7% is in the top ten. V gave up 6 bases and J gave up 7 bases; unmatched junction bases: 7. This CDR3 has 13 amino acids. The germline CDR1 and CDR2 sequences are SQVTM and ANQGSEA. This chain links TRBV29-1 with TRBJ1-2; 11 bases fit TRBD1. The receptor comes from a man aged 45-60 years in good health and CMV-seropositive. Sequencing used PBMCs. The CDR3 is CSVGQGARSGYTF. The CDR3 DNA sequence: TGCAGCGTCGGACAGGGGGCGCGTAGTGGCTACACCTTC. The full variable domain, completed using reference TRBV29-1 and TRBJ1-2, is SAVISQKPSRDICQRGTSLTIQCQVDSQVTMMFWYRQQPGQSLTLIATANQGSEATYESGFVIDKFPISRPNLTFSTLTVSNMSPEDSSIYLCSVGQGARSGYTFGSGTRLTVV.